Listed below are T cell receptor beta chains from one sample, sequenced in a study of blood T cells in healthy people across ages. TCRdb re-called the 5' RACE reads with MiXCR, one entry per CDR3 protein. The sample consists of 1.5 million to 2 million distinct CDR3 sequences, 49% of them appearing once. Sequenced sample: blood. These receptor sequences come from a middle-aged woman in good health. Both conserved end residues are part of each CDR3. The D gene is left open where the match is weak.

cdr3_length,v_call,d_call,j_call,cdr3_aa
17,TRBV5-1,.,TRBJ2-4,CASSSGGSGLAQPIQYF
13,TRBV7-2,.,TRBJ2-5,CASSPRYQETQYF
16,TRBV2,TRBD1,TRBJ1-2,CASRQDQGAPSYGYTF
14,TRBV7-9,.,TRBJ2-5,CASSSPPIEETQYF
15,TRBV24-1,TRBD1,TRBJ1-2,CATSDPDRGRGGYTF
16,TRBV5-1,.,TRBJ1-6,CASSLFTTGANSPLHF
16,TRBV7-6,TRBD1,TRBJ2-1,CASSPTGARPNNEQFF
15,TRBV11-2,TRBD2,TRBJ2-1,CASSLPTSGGGEQFF
15,TRBV20-1,TRBD2,TRBJ2-3,CSASAGGPDTDTQYF
13,TRBV12-3/TRBV12-4,TRBD1,TRBJ1-4,CASSPGQAEKLFF
14,TRBV9,.,TRBJ2-3,CASSLTPYTDTQYF
16,TRBV11-2,.,TRBJ1-5,CASSSPQGDPDQPQHF
17,TRBV6-6,.,TRBJ2-6,CASRPIVTESGANVLTF
14,TRBV29-1,.,TRBJ2-7,CSARVAGKSLEQYF
16,TRBV6-5,TRBD2,TRBJ2-1,CASSFSLTGGANEQFF
14,TRBV27,TRBD1,TRBJ2-1,CASSPGTVLNEQFF
14,TRBV6-1,.,TRBJ2-7,CASSGWDVAYEQYF
14,TRBV24-1,TRBD2,TRBJ2-3,CATSARDYTDTQYF
14,TRBV27,.,TRBJ2-5,CASSTRQRQETQYF
17,TRBV6-2/TRBV6-3,.,TRBJ1-2,CASSYFPPRGKNYGYTF
11,TRBV28,.,TRBJ2-1,CASSSRQEQFF
13,TRBV12-3/TRBV12-4,.,TRBJ2-1,CASSFLVGDEQFF
14,TRBV7-2,TRBD1,TRBJ2-7,CASSQLGTAYEQYF
13,TRBV13,.,TRBJ2-4,CASSPIGENIQYF
17,TRBV6-5,.,TRBJ2-1,CASSYPDSVKGEIEQFF
12,TRBV25-1,.,TRBJ2-5,CASSEGIETQYF
14,TRBV7-9,TRBD1,TRBJ1-2,CASSLAGGAAGYTF
16,TRBV6-1,TRBD1,TRBJ1-6,CASTRQGNSYNSPLHF
19,TRBV9,TRBD2,TRBJ2-1,CASSHGLAGGRSSYNEQFF
14,TRBV20-1,TRBD1,TRBJ2-1,CSARRTGGEGPQFF
14,TRBV20-1,TRBD2,TRBJ2-7,CSATGTSGGYEQYF
13,TRBV6-5,.,TRBJ2-5,CASGRVVQETQYF
15,TRBV13,.,TRBJ1-2,CASSPPLASNYGYTF
17,TRBV18,.,TRBJ2-3,CASSPDSIERATDTQYF
14,TRBV7-9,TRBD1,TRBJ1-4,CASSRQGIREKLFF
16,TRBV2,.,.,CASSEEGLQGRSEQYF
14,TRBV6-2/TRBV6-3,TRBD2,.,CASTLAGVGYEQYF
15,TRBV15,.,TRBJ1-6,CATSRDRANNSPLHF
13,TRBV7-9,.,TRBJ2-7,CASSRLSTEAQYF
16,TRBV28,.,.,CASSLRGGDARETQYF
15,TRBV5-1,.,TRBJ2-3,CASSLDQGFTDTQYF
15,TRBV7-2,.,TRBJ1-2,CASSLPRGREYGYTF
14,TRBV21-1,.,TRBJ2-5,CASSNDRPGWTQYF
15,TRBV3-1,.,TRBJ2-4,CASIGTGLAKNIQYF
16,TRBV28,.,TRBJ1-2,CASRTGSVPSFYGYTF
12,TRBV9,.,TRBJ1-2,CASSVKSSGYTF
12,TRBV29-1,TRBD1,TRBJ2-7,CSAGTGASTQYF
13,TRBV6-2/TRBV6-3,.,TRBJ2-7,CASLRDTWDEQYF
16,TRBV20-1,TRBD2,TRBJ2-3,CSARETSGGWGDTQYF
16,TRBV28,TRBD1,TRBJ1-1,CASSLGSGQGGTEAFF
14,TRBV20-1,TRBD1,TRBJ1-2,CSASLLDRADGYTF
15,TRBV5-1,TRBD1,TRBJ1-1,CASSQTQGSVTEAFF
16,TRBV12-3/TRBV12-4,TRBD1,.,CASSLGQGQGLNEQYF
13,TRBV20-1,TRBD2,TRBJ2-3,CSTIAGGDDTQYF
12,TRBV2,.,TRBJ2-1,CASSEIGSEQFF
17,TRBV4-2,TRBD1,TRBJ1-3,CASSRAGQGLSGNTIYF
12,TRBV27,.,TRBJ2-1,CASSHTYNEQFF
14,TRBV12-3/TRBV12-4,.,TRBJ2-7,CASSLKSETYEQYF
16,TRBV13,TRBD1,TRBJ2-1,CASSAPTGLEYNEQFF